The entry below describes one TCR beta chain. Antigen specificity is unknown. The data were obtained in a study of CD8 T cells in ankylosing spondylitis. General observations from the study: Characteristic, it appeared, of ankylosing spondylitis blood was a TCR beta motif of roughly eight highly homologous variants. Peripheral blood samples showed relatively rare disease-linked clones, and these clones were CD8+. Reports say disease-linked clones showed up significantly more in matched ankylosing spondylitis synovial fluid. Reactive arthritis synovial fluid and blood previously showed some of these motif variants.

This CDR3 region has 13 residues. With V trimmed by 3 bases and J by 10 bases, 2 bases remained unmatched. Germline V gene data show CDR1 as SGHTA and CDR2 as FQGTGA. By quantitative 5'-RACE with molecular barcodes, the TCR beta libraries were made. MiXCR, run by TCRdb on the 5' RACE reads, gives a single entry per CDR3 protein. The sample lists almost 400,000 distinct CDR3 sequences; under 25% were seen once. The clonotype originates from a male donor with ankylosing spondylitis. Sequenced material: blood, either unsorted or a sorted T cell fraction (not recorded which). The rearrangement links TRBV7-3 to TRBJ1-6, with TRBD1 matching 8 bases. This chain's CDR3 is CASSLDRESPLHF. The CDR3 DNA is TGTGCCAGCAGCTTGGACAGGGAGTCACCCCTCCACTTT.